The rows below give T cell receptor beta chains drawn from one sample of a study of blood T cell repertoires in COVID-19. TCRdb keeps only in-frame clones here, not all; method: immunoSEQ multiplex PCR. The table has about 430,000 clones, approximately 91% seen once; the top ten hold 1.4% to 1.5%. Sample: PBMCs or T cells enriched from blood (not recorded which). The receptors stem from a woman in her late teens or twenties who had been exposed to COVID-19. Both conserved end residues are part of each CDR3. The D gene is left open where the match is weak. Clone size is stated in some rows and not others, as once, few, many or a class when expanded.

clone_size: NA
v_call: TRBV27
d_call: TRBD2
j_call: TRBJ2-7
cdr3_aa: CASSPSGGSYEQYF
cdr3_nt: TGTGCCAGCAGTCCTAGCGGGGGTTCCTACGAGCAGTACTTC

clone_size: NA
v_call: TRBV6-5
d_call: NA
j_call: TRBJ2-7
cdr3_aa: CASSYSLGEQYF
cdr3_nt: TGTGCCAGCAGTTACTCCCTAGGCGAGCAGTACTTC

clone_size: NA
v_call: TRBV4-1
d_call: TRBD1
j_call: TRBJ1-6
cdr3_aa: CASSRQGWNNSPLHF
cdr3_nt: TGCGCCAGCAGCCGACAGGGATGGAATAATTCACCCCTCCACTTT

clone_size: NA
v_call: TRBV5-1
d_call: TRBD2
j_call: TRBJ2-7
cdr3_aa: CASTISGLAEEQYF
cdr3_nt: TGCGCCAGCACCATTTCGGGACTAGCGGAGGAGCAGTACTTC

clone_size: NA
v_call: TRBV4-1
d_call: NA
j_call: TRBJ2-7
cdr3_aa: CASSQGRAEPAYEQYF
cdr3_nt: TGCGCCAGCAGTCAAGGACGAGCGGAGCCGGCCTACGAGCAGTACTTC

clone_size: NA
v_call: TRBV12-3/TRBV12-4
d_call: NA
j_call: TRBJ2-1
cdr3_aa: CASSLGLNNEQFF
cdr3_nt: TGTGCCAGCAGTTTGGGACTTAACAATGAGCAGTTCTTC

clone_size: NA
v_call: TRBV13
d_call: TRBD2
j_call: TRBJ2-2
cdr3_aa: CASRREGRTGELFF
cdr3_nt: TGTGCCAGCAGGCGGGAGGGCCGCACCGGGGAGCTGTTTTTT

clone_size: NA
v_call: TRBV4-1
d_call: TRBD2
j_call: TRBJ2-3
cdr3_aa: CASSQENVAGPITDTQYF
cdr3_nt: TGCGCCAGCAGCCAAGAAAATGTAGCGGGACCGATCACAGATACGCAGTATTTT

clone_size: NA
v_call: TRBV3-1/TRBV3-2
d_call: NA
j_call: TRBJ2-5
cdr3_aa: CASSQNGGETQYF
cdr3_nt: TGTGCCAGCAGCCAAAACGGCGGAGAGACCCAGTACTTC

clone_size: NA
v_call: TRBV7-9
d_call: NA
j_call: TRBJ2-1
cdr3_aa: CASSSSTGRNEQFF
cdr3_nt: TGTGCCAGCAGCTCCTCGACAGGGAGGAATGAGCAGTTCTTC

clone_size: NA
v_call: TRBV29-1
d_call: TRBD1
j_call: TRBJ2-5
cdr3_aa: CSVTAGTGLAETQYF
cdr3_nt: TGCAGCGTTACAGCCGGGACAGGGTTAGCAGAGACCCAGTACTTC

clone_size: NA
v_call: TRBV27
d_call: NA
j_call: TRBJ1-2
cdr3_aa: CASSYASEHGYTF
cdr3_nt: TGTGCCAGCAGTTACGCGTCCGAGCATGGCTACACCTTC

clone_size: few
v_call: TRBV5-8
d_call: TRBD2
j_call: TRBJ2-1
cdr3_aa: CASSSGLAPYNEQFF
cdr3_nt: TGTGCCAGCAGCTCGGGACTAGCGCCTTACAATGAGCAGTTCTTC

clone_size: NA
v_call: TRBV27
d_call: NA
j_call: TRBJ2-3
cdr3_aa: CASRPSFSTDTQYF
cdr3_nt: TGTGCCAGCAGGCCTAGTTTTAGCACAGATACGCAGTATTTT

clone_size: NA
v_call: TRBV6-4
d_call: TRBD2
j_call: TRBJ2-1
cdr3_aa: CASSDSGGGHNEQFF
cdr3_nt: TGTGCCAGCAGTGACTCTGGCGGGGGGCACAATGAGCAGTTCTTC

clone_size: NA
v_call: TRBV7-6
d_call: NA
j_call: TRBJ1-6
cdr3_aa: CASSLSTGSNSPLHF
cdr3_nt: TGTGCCAGCAGCTTATCAACAGGTAGCAATTCACCCCTCCACTTT

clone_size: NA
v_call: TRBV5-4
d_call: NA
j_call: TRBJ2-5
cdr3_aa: CASSFGVAATAETQYF
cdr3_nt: TGTGCCAGCAGCTTCGGCGTAGCGGCTACTGCTGAGACCCAGTACTTC

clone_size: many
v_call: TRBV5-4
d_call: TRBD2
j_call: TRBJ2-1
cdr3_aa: CASSLGGLAGSEQFF
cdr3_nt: TGTGCCAGCAGCTTGGGGGGACTAGCGGGCAGTGAGCAGTTCTTC

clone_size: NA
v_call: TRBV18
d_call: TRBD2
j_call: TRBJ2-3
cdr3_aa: CASSPLPPDWTSGLTDTQYF
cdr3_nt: TGTGCCAGCTCACCCCTACCCCCGGATTGGACTAGCGGTCTCACAGATACGCAGTATTTT

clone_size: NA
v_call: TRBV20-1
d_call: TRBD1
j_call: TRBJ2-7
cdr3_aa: CSASRQGAREQYF
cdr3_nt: TGCAGTGCTAGTCGGCAGGGGGCTAGAGAGCAGTACTTC

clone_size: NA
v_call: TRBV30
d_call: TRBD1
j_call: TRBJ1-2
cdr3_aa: CAWTKDRALYGYTF
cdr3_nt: TGTGCCTGGACTAAGGACAGGGCCCTCTATGGCTACACCTTC

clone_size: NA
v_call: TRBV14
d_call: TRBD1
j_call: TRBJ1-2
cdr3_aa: CASSRGQDRGLYGYTF
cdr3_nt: TGTGCCAGCAGCCGGGGGCAGGACAGGGGGCTTTATGGCTACACCTTC

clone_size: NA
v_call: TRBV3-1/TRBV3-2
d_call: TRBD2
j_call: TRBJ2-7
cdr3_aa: CASSQASGGFYEQYF
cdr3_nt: TGTGCCAGCAGCCAAGCTAGCGGGGGCTTCTACGAGCAGTACTTC

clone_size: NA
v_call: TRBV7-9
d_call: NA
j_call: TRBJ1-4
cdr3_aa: CASSPLDGATNEKLFF
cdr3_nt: TGTGCCAGCAGCCCCCTGGACGGGGCAACTAATGAAAAACTGTTTTTT

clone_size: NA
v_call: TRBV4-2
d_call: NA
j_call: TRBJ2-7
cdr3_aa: CASSSKGVGSYEQYF
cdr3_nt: TGTGCCAGCAGCTCCAAGGGGGTAGGATCCTACGAGCAGTACTTC

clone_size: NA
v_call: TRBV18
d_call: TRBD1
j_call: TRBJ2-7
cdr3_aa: CASSRDSLSYEQYF
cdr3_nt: TGTGCCAGCTCACGGGACAGCCTATCCTACGAGCAGTACTTC

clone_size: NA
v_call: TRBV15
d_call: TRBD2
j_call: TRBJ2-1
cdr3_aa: CATSGGLAGGGYEQFF
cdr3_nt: TGTGCCACCAGCGGGGGACTAGCGGGGGGTGGCTATGAGCAGTTCTTC

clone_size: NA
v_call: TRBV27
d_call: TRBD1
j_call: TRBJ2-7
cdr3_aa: CASRTPGQPTYEQYF
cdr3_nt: TGTGCCAGCAGAACCCCGGGACAGCCTACCTACGAGCAGTACTTC

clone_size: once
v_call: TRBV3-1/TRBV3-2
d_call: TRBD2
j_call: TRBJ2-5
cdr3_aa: CASSLSGVETQYF
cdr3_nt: TGTGCCAGCAGTCTTAGCGGGGTGGAGACCCAGTACTTC

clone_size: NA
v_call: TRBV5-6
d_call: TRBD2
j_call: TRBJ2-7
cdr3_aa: CASTPGGLQGEQYF
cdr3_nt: TGTGCCAGCACCCCCGGGGGGTTGCAGGGCGAGCAGTACTTC

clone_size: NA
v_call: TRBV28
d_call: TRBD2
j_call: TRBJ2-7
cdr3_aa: CASSLAGRTYEQYF
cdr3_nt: TGTGCCAGCAGTCTAGCGGGACGAACCTACGAGCAGTACTTC

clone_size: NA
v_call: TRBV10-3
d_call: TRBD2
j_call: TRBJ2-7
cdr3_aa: CAISELAGDEQYF
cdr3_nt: TGTGCCATCAGTGAACTAGCGGGTGACGAGCAGTACTTC

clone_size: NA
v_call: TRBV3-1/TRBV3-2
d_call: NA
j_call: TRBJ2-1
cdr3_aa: CASSQDLATSYNEQFF
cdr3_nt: TGTGCCAGCAGCCAAGATCTGGCGACTTCTTATAATGAGCAGTTCTTC

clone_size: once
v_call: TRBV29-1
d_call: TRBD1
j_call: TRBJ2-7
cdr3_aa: CSVAGTGGYEQYF
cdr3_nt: TGCAGCGTCGCCGGGACAGGGGGCTACGAGCAGTACTTC

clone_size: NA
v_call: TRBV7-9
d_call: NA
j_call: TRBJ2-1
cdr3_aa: CASSFTGSSYNEQFF
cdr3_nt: TGTGCCAGCAGCTTTACCGGGAGCTCCTACAATGAGCAGTTCTTC

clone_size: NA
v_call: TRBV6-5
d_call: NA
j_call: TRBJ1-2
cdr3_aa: CASSYSRIDGYTF
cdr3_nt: TGTGCCAGCAGTTACTCGAGGATCGATGGCTACACCTTC

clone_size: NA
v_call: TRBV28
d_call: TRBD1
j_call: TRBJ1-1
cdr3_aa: CASSLLDRGKAFF
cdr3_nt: TGTGCCAGCAGTTTACTTGACAGGGGTAAAGCTTTCTTT

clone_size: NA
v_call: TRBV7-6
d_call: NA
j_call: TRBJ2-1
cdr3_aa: CASSLSGGSYNEQFF
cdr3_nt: TGTGCCAGCAGCTTATCCGGGGGTTCCTACAATGAGCAGTTCTTC

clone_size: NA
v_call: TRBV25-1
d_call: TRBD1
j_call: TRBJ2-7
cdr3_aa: CASSPGQGSNEQYF
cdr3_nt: TGTGCCAGCAGTCCGGGACAGGGTTCCAACGAGCAGTACTTC

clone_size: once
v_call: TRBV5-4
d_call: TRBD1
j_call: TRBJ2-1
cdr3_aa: CASSLDRAGNEQFF
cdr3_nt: TGTGCCAGCAGCCTAGACAGGGCAGGCAATGAGCAGTTCTTC

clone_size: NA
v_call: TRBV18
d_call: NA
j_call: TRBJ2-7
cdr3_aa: CASSLDRIAGYEQYF
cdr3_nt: TGTGCCAGCTCACTAGACAGGATCGCAGGCTACGAGCAGTACTTC

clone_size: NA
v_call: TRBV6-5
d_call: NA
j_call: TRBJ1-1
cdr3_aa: CASSLRQRMNTEAFF
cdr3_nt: TGTGCCAGCAGTCTTCGACAGAGAATGAACACTGAAGCTTTCTTT

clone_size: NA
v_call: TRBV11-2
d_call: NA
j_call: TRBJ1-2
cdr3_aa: CASSLSLSNYGYTF
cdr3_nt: TGTGCCAGCAGCTTAAGCTTGAGTAACTATGGCTACACCTTC